This T cell receptor (beta chain) was identified during a study of shared clonotypes between healthy human individuals. With 3 bases removed from V and 6 bases from J, the gap between germline ends came to 12 bases. The CDR3 has 14 amino acids. CDR1 and CDR2 from the germline V gene are SGHAT and FQNNGV. Assay: immunoSEQ multiplex PCR; the TCRdb copy retains only in-frame clones and omits some. The sample has about 100,000 clones, 55% to 70% seen once. This sequence joins TRBV11-2 and TRBJ2-1; no clear D gene. The clonotype was recovered from a woman in her 30s in good health. The specimen was memory CD8+ T cells sorted from blood. Subset given: CD45RO+ cells pooled with CCR7-negative TemRA cells. The CDR3 coding sequence is TGTGCCAGCAGCTTCAGGAGCGCGGTCAATGAGCAGTTCTTC. It translates to CASSFRSAVNEQFF.